A single sample gave rise to the 18 T cell receptor beta chains below, sequenced in a study of blood T cell repertoires in COVID-19. Repertoires were generated with immunoSEQ multiplex PCR, while TCRdb's copy carries only in-frame clones and drops some. This sample has about 370,000 clones, with around 87% found just once. The source material was peripheral blood. The source of these receptors is a woman in her thirties with COVID-19, enrolled during active disease.

V gene TRBV10-2 combines with J gene TRBJ1-1, with 9 bases lining up with TRBD1. Germline assignment: CDR1 WSHSY and CDR2 SAAADI. The V segment lost 8 bases and the J segment 4 bases; nucleotides outside the gene matches: 8. This CDR3 has 14 amino acids. The CDR3 sequence is CASSWTGEATEAFF. For the CDR3, the DNA is TGCGCCAGCTCTTGGACAGGGGAGGCCACTGAAGCTTTCTTT.

This chain uses TRBV28 with TRBJ2-5; D call uncertain. V was clipped by 3 bases and J by 7 bases, with 15 bases between them. The CDR3 has 14 amino acids. Germline V lookup: CDR1 MDHEN, CDR2 SYDVKM. The DNA of the CDR3 is TGTGCCAGCAGTTTCTCAAGGAGCCTGGGGACCCAGTACTTC. Its translation: CASSFSRSLGTQYF.

The V call is TRBV28, the J call TRBJ2-3, with D tentatively TRBD2 (6 bases). The V end was cut by 11 bases, the J end by 4 bases, with 16 bases between. CDR1 and CDR2 (germline): MDHEN, SYDVKM. The CDR3 has 13 residues. The CDR3 sequence is CASGASDSDTQYF. Written as DNA, the CDR3 is TGTGCCTCTGGAGCTAGCGATTCAGATACGCAGTATTTT. Full variable domain (remainder filled in from reference TRBV28 and TRBJ2-3): DVKVTQSSRYLVKRTGEKVFLECVQDMDHENMFWYRQDPGLGLRLIYFSYDVKMKEKGDIPEGYSVSREKKERFSLILESASTNQTSMYLCASGASDSDTQYFGPGTRLTVL.

The chain couples TRBV27 to TRBJ1-3; perhaps TRBD1 as D (6 bases). The CDR3 is 16 residues long. The ends were cut back, 8 bases at V and 0 bases at J, with 17 bases in the middle. Germline CDR1 is MNHEY and CDR2 is SMNVEV (reference sequence). DNA for the CDR3: TGTGCCAGCTCGAGGGGGACCCCCCACTCTGGAAACACCATATATTTT. This sequence encodes CASSRGTPHSGNTIYF.

The chain combines TRBV6-5 with TRBJ2-1; 15 bases are a match to TRBD2. The CDR3 runs 15 residues. V was clipped by 8 bases and J by 8 bases; unmatched bases: 7. CDR1 is MNHEY, CDR2 SVGAGI, per germline. The CDR3 loop is CASGLAGGLLDEQFF. CDR3 DNA: TGTGCCAGCGGACTAGCGGGAGGGCTTTTGGATGAGCAGTTCTTC.

This clone was seen once. The CDR3 reads CASSLLAGGVADTQYF. The CDR3 DNA is TGTGCCAGCAGCTTGCTGGCGGGAGGAGTGGCAGATACGCAGTATTTT. V and J are TRBV5-4 and TRBJ2-3; TRBD2 matches at 8 bases. V trimming: 1 base; J trimming: 4 bases; junction bases outside the gene matches: 8. The germline V gene encodes CDR1 SGHNT and CDR2 YYREEE (reference sequence). The CDR3 length is 16 residues.

The chain links TRBV6-6 to TRBJ2-1; tentative D call: TRBD2 (5 bases). The CDR3 contains 16 residues. Germline V lookup: CDR1 MNHNY, CDR2 SVGAGI (reference sequence). V gave up 6 bases and J gave up 5 bases, with 20 bases separating them. The CDR3 bases are TGTGCCAGCAGCCCCCGCCAGGCGAGGGTTCACAATGAGCAGTTCTTC. As protein: CASSPRQARVHNEQFF.

The chain has TRBV9 and TRBJ2-7; weak D call: TRBD2 (6 bases). CDR3 length equals 13 residues. Trimming shortened V by 4 bases and J by 1 base, and 9 bases separated the two germline ends. Looked up from germline, CDR1 is SGDLS and CDR2 is YYNGEE. CDR3 region: CASSPRGSYEQYF. The CDR3 DNA sequence: TGTGCCAGCAGCCCTCGGGGGTCCTACGAGCAGTACTTC.

The sample holds a few counts of this clone. V and J are TRBV2 and TRBJ2-7, with 7 nucleotides matching TRBD1. Germline CDR1 and CDR2: SNHLY and FYNNEI. This CDR3 region has 14 residues. V dropped 2 bases and J dropped 6; count of bases not matched to a gene: 7. The DNA for the CDR3 is TGTGCCAGCAGTGAAACGGGACAGTACGGCGAGCAGTACTTC. Encoded protein: CASSETGQYGEQYF. Using reference TRBV2 and TRBJ2-7 for the parts outside the CDR3, the full variable domain is EPEVTQTPSHQVTQMGQEVILRCVPISNHLYFYWYRQILGQKVEFLVSFYNNEISEKSEIFDDQFSVERPDGSNFTLKIRSTKLEDSAMYFCASSETGQYGEQYFGPGTRLTVT.

This clone showed up just a few times. Distinct nucleotide sequences in the sample also encode this CDR3. The chain employs TRBV27 and TRBJ2-7, with D tentatively TRBD1 (5 bases). The CDR3 loop spans 13 amino acids. Germline loops: CDR1 MNHEY, CDR2 SMNVEV (reference sequence). Trimming cost V 3 bases and J 2 bases, with 8 bases left between them. The CDR3 DNA sequence: TGTGCCAGCAGTTTGGGGCGAGCCTACGAGCAGTACTTC. Translating it yields CASSLGRAYEQYF.

The chain links TRBV5-4 to TRBJ2-7, with 12 bases matching TRBD2. J was trimmed by 7 bases and V by 7 bases; bases with no gene match: 9. The length of the CDR3 is 14 residues. From germline, CDR1 is SGHNT and CDR2 YYREEE (reference sequence). The CDR3 coding sequence is TGTGCCAGCGGCTCCCCTAGCGGGAGGGCTGAGCAGTACTTC. Amino acid sequence: CASGSPSGRAEQYF.

This clone was seen only once. This sequence joins TRBV12-3 or TRBV12-4 and TRBJ2-2; no definite D call. V dropped 6 bases and J dropped 4 bases, with 9 bases sitting between them. The CDR3 is 13 amino acids. The CDR3 loop is CASRRPGTGELFF. The CDR3 nucleotides are TGTGCCAGCAGACGACCGGGCACCGGGGAGCTGTTTTTT.

V and J are TRBV5-1 and TRBJ2-7, with no clear D. Per germline, CDR1 SGHRS and CDR2 YFSETQ. This CDR3 is 15 amino acids long. Trimming pared 1 base from V and 4 bases from J, leaving 15 bases between. CDR3 bases: TGCGCCAGCAGCTTGATCGGCGGAACGACTTACGAGCAGTACTTC. Protein sequence: CASSLIGGTTYEQYF.

The chain combines TRBV2 with TRBJ1-4; D remains unclear. Per the germline V gene, CDR1 is SNHLY and CDR2 is FYNNEI. This CDR3 is built from 13 residues. V was pared by 10 bases and J by 4 bases, with 13 bases between. The CDR3 DNA follows: TGTGCCACGAGGGCCGACTATAATGAAAAACTGTTTTTT. Translated, it gives CATRADYNEKLFF.

V is TRBV5-1 and J is TRBJ2-3; 7 bases agree with TRBD1. The CDR3 contains 16 residues. Germline CDR1 and CDR2: SGHRS and YFSETQ. The trim removed 4 bases at V and 2 bases at J, leaving 10 bases unmatched. CDR3 in amino acids: CASSRKGQATTDTQYF. CDR3 sequence (DNA): TGCGCCAGCAGCCGAAAAGGACAGGCCACCACAGATACGCAGTATTTT.

This clone was counted a single time. V is TRBV30 and J is TRBJ2-3, with a tentative D call TRBD2 (5 bases). The CDR3 contains 13 residues. Between the trimmed V and J ends, which lost 1 base and 4 bases, there was a span of 9 bases. Germline V gene data show CDR1 as GTSNPN and CDR2 as SVGIG (reference sequence). In DNA, the CDR3 is TGTGCCTGGAGTGCTGGAGGAGCAGATACGCAGTATTTT. It specifies CAWSAGGADTQYF.

V usage is TRBV7-9 and J usage is TRBJ2-2, with 13 bases matching TRBD2. Trimming at V came to 5 bases and at J to 6 bases, leaving 6 bases not matched to a gene. CDR3 length: 16 amino acids. Germline V gene lookup returns CDR1 SEHNR and CDR2 FQNEAQ (reference sequence). CDR3 DNA sequence: TGTGCCAGCAGCACTACTAGCGGGAGGGCCCCCGGGGAGCTGTTTTTT. This encodes CASSTTSGRAPGELFF.

This chain links TRBV4-3 with TRBJ1-1; D is unresolved. Per the germline V gene, CDR1 is LGHNA and CDR2 is YSLEER. V was cut by 3 bases and J by 4 bases, with 12 bases left in between. CDR3 length: 14 amino acids. Here the CDR3 DNA reads TGCGCCAGCAGCCACGATGGCGGGATCACTGAAGCTTTCTTT. Encoded protein: CASSHDGGITEAFF.